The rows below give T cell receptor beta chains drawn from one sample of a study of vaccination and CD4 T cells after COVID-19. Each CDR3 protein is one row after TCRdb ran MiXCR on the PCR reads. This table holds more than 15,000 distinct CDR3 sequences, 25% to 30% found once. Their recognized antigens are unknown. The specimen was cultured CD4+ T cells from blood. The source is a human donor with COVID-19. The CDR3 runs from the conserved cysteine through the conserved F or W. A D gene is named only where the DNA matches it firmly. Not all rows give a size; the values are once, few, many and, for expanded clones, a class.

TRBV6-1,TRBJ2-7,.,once,TGTGCCAGCGGGGCCGGCCGGGAGCAGTACTTC,CASGAGREQYF
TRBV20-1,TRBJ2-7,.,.,TGCAGTGCCAAGCCCGGGACTCGAACCTACGAGCAGTACTTC,CSAKPGTRTYEQYF
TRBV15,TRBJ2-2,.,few,TGTGCCACCAGAGTCGTGGGGCCCAGCACCGGGGAGCTGTTTTTT,CATRVVGPSTGELFF
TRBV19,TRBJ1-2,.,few,TGTGCCAGTCCCCAAGTGGATGACAAAATGTCCGATGGCTACACCTTC,CASPQVDDKMSDGYTF
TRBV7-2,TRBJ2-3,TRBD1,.,TGTGCCAGCAGCTTCCCGGGACAGGGGGGAGATACGCAGTATTTT,CASSFPGQGGDTQYF
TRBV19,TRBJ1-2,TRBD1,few,TGTGCCACCCACGGACAGGGGGTCGGTGGCTACACCTTC,CATHGQGVGGYTF
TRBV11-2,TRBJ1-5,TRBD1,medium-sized,TGTGCCAGCAGCTTCGACAGGGCTGGTCAGCCCCAGCATTTT,CASSFDRAGQPQHF
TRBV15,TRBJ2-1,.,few,TGTGCCACCAGCACAAGCTTGGGGTTTCGGTTCTTC,CATSTSLGFRFF
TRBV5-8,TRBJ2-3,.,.,TGTGCCAGCAACGGCGGACGCACAGATACGCAGTATTTT,CASNGGRTDTQYF
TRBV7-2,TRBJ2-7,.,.,TGTGCCAGCAGCTCCCGAGCCCCTTACGAGCAGTACTTC,CASSSRAPYEQYF
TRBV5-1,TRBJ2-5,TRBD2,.,TGCGCCAGCAGCGAACCCCTAGCGGGGAAGCAAGAGACCCAGTACTTC,CASSEPLAGKQETQYF
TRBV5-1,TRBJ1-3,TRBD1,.,TGCGCCAGCAGCTCTACAGGGGGCGCGAGTGGAAACACCATATATTTT,CASSSTGGASGNTIYF
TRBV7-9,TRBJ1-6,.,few,TGTGCCAGCAACTTATCAGGGGTCTCACCCCTCCACTTT,CASNLSGVSPLHF
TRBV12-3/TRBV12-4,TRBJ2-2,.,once,TGTGCCAGCAGTTTTAAGGCAGGGGGGGGGACCGGGGAGCTGTTTTTT,CASSFKAGGGTGELFF
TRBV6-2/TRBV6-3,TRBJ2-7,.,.,TGTGCCAGCACCACAGGGTCGTACGAGCAGTACTTC,CASTTGSYEQYF
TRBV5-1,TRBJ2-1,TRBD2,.,TGCGCCAGCAGCCGACTAGCGGGGGGAGCCTACAATGAGCAGTTCTTC,CASSRLAGGAYNEQFF
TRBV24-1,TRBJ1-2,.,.,TGTGCCACCAGTGATGCCGGGAGGGGCTATGGCTACACCTTC,CATSDAGRGYGYTF
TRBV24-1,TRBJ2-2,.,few,TGTGCCACCAGTGATCCACGGTCGAACACCGGGGAGCTGTTTTTT,CATSDPRSNTGELFF
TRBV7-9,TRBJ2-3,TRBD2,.,TGTGCCAGCAGCTTAAAGTTGGCAGCGGGGGGGCCATTTCATGGGACAGATACGCAGTATTTT,CASSLKLAAGGPFHGTDTQYF
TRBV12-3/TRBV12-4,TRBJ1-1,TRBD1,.,TGTGCCAGCAGTTTCCCTTGGGGACAGGGGAACACTGAAGCTTTCTTT,CASSFPWGQGNTEAFF
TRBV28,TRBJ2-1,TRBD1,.,TGTGCCAGCAGTTTGTTCCCCGGACAGGGTGTCTCCTACAATGAGCAGTTCTTC,CASSLFPGQGVSYNEQFF
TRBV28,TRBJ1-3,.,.,TGTGCCAGCAGTTCCGCGGGGTCTGGAAACACCATATATTTT,CASSSAGSGNTIYF
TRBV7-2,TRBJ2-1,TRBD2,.,TGTGCCAGCAGCTCCCGGACTAGCGGTGAGCAGTTCTTC,CASSSRTSGEQFF